Sequencing of this TCR beta chain was carried out in a study of regulatory T cells in long-lasting Graves disease. Germline V gene lookup returns CDR1 MNHNS and CDR2 SASEGT. The CDR3 consists of 17 residues. V lost 4 bases and J lost 2; bases outside the gene matches: 12. Libraries of TCR beta came from iRepertoire HTBI primers plus Arm-PCR of CDR3 regions. Using its own MiXCR run on the multiplex PCR reads, TCRdb lists one record per CDR3 protein. Among a few hundred thousand distinct CDR3 sequences listed, about 15% were seen once. With regard to this clonotype: Its target is unknown.

Notes on the study in general: Persistent disease preferred TRBV28, TRBJ1-2 and TRBJ2-5.

Noted time point: newly diagnosed GD, antithyroid drugs for less than 3 months. The authors made the TCR library using RNA they extracted from PBMCs. The sample also formed part of further work on T cells in Graves' hyperthyroidism and ophthalmopathy. That work adds: The TCR CDR3 was amplified in a first-round RT-PCR using the HTBI primer set. Most clonotypes expanded in thyroid above 0.001 were likewise present in blood. In the analysis, a 13 V-J model separated ophthalmopathy from stable hyperthyroidism.

The gene calls are TRBV6-1 and TRBJ2-3; 7 bases map to TRBD2. The TCR was taken from a woman aged 18-29 years with Graves disease. Sequenced material: peripheral blood mononuclear cells (PBMCs), taken at new diagnosis, from a patient treated with antithyroid drugs. In DNA form, the CDR3 reads TGTGCCAGCAGTGGTCGGGTGGCGGGAGAGGACACAGATACGCAGTATTTT. Its protein product is CASSGRVAGEDTDTQYF.